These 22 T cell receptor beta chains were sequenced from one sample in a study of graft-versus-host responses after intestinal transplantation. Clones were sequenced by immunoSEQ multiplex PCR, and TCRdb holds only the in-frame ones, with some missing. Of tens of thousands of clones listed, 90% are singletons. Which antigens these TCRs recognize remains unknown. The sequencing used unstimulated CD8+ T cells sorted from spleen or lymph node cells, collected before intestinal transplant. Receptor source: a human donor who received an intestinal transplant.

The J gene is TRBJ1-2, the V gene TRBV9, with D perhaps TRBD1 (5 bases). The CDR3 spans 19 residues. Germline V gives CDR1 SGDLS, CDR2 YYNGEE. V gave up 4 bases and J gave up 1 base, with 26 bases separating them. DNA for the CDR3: TGTGCCAGCAGCCCCGGTGAAGGGGCAGGCCGACCGTTTAACTATGGCTACACCTTC. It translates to CASSPGEGAGRPFNYGYTF.

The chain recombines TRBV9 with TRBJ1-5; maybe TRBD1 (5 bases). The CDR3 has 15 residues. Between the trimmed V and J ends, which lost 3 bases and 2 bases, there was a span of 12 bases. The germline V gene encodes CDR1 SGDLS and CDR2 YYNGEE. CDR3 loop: CASSDGTGGNQPQHF. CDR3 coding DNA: TGTGCCAGCAGCGACGGGACGGGGGGCAATCAGCCCCAGCATTTT.

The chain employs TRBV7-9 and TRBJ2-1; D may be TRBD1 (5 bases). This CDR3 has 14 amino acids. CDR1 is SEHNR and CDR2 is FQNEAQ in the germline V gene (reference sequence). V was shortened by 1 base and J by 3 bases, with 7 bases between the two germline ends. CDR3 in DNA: TGTGCCAGCAGCTTAGACGACAGCTACAATGAGCAGTTCTTC. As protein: CASSLDDSYNEQFF.

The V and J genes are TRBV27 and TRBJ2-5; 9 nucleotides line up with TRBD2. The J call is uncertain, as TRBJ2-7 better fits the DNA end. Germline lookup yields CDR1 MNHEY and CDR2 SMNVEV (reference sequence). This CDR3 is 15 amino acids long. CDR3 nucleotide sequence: TGTGCCAGCAATGGCGGGGGGGGCGTCCCCTACGAGCAGTACTTC. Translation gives CASNGGGGVPYEQYF.

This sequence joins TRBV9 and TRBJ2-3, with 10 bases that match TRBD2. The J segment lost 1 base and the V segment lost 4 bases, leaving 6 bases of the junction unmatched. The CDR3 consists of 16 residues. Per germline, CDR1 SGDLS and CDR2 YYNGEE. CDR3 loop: CASSPSGGAGTDTQYF. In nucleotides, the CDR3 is TGTGCCAGCAGCCCGAGCGGGGGGGCGGGCACAGATACGCAGTATTTT.

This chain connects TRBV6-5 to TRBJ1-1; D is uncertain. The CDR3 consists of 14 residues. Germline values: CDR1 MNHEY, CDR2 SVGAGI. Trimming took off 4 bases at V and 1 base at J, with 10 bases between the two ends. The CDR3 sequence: CASSSGLGNTEAFF. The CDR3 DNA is TGTGCCAGCAGTTCTGGACTGGGGAACACTGAAGCTTTCTTT.

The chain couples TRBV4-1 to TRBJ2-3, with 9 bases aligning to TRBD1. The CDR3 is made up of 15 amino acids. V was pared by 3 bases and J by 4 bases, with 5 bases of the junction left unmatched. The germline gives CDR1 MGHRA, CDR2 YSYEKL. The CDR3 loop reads CASSHWTGEADTQYF. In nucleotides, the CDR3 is TGCGCCAGCAGCCATTGGACAGGGGAGGCAGATACGCAGTATTTT.

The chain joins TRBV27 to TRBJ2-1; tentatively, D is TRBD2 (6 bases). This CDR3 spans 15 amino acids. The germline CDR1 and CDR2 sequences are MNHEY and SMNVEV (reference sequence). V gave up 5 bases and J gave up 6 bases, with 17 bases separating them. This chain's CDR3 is CASSLGLAGSNEQFF. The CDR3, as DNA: TGTGCCAGCAGTCTAGGCCTGGCGGGGAGCAATGAGCAGTTCTTC.

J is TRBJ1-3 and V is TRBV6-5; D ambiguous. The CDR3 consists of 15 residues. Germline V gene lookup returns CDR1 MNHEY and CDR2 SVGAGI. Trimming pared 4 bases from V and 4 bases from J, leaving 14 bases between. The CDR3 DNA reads TGTGCCAGCAGTTTGGCAGGCGGGCTGGGAAACACCATATATTTT. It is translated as CASSLAGGLGNTIYF.

CDR3: CASSLPGTRNTEAFF. The CDR3 coding sequence is TGTGCCAGCAGTCTCCCCGGGACACGGAACACTGAAGCTTTCTTT. The chain couples TRBV6-5 to TRBJ1-1; D is possibly TRBD1 (6 bases). This CDR3 is 15 amino acids long. V lost 5 bases, J lost 1 base, and 14 bases lay in between. The germline gives CDR1 MNHEY, CDR2 SVGAGI.

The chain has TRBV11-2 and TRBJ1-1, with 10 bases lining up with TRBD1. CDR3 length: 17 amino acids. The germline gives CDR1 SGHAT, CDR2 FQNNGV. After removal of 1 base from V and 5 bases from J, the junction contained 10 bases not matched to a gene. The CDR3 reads CASSLGARQGAQTEAFF. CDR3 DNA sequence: TGTGCCAGCAGCTTAGGGGCCCGACAGGGGGCTCAGACTGAAGCTTTCTTT.

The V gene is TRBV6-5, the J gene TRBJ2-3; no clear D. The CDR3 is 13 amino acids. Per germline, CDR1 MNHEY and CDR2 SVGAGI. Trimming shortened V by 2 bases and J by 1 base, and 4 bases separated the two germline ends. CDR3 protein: CASSYGRTDTQYF. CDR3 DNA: TGTGCCAGCAGTTACGGGCGCACAGATACGCAGTATTTT.

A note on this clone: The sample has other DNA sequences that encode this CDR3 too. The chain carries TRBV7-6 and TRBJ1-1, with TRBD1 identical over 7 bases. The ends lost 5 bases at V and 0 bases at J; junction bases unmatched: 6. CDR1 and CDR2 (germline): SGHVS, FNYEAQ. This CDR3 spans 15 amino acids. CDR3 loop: CASSPRQGMNTEAFF. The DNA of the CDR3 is TGTGCCAGCAGCCCCAGACAGGGTATGAACACTGAAGCTTTCTTT.

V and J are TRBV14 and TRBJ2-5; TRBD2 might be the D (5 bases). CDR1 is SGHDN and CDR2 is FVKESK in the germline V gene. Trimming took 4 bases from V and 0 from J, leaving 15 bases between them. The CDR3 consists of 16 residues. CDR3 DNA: TGTGCCAGCAGCCTAGAAGTTGGGAGATACCAAGAGACCCAGTACTTC. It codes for CASSLEVGRYQETQYF.

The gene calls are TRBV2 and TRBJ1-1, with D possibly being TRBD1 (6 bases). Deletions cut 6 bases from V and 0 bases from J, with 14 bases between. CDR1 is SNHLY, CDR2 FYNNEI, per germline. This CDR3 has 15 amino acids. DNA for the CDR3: TGTGCCAGCAGCCCGACAGGCCACATGAACACTGAAGCTTTCTTT. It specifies CASSPTGHMNTEAFF. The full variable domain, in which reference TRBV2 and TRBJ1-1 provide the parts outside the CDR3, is EPEVTQTPSHQVTQMGQEVILRCVPISNHLYFYWYRQILGQKVEFLVSFYNNEISEKSEIFDDQFSVERPDGSNFTLKIRSTKLEDSAMYFCASSPTGHMNTEAFFGQGTRLTVV.

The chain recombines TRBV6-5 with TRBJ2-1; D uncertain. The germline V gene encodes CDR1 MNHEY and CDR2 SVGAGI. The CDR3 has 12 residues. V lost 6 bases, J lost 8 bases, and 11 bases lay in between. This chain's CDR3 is CASSSARDEQFF. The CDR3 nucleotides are TGTGCCAGCAGCTCCGCCCGCGATGAGCAGTTCTTC.

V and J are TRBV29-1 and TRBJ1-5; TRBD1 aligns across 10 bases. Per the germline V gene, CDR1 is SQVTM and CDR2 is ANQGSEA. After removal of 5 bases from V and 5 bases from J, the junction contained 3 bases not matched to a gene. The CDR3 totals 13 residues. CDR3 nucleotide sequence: TGCAGCGTTTTAGGACAGGGGGATCAGCCCCAGCATTTT. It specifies CSVLGQGDQPQHF.

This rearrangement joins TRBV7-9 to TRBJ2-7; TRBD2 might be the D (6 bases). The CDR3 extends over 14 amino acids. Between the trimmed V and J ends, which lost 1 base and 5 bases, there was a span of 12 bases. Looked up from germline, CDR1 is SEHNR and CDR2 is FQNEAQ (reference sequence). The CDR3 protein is CASSLDVGGDEQYF. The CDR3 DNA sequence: TGTGCCAGCAGCTTAGATGTCGGCGGGGACGAGCAGTACTTC. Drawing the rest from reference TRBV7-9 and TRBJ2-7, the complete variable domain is DTGVSQNPRHKITKRGQNVTFRCDPISEHNRLYWYRQTLGQGPEFLTYFQNEAQLEKSRLLSDRFSAERPKGSFSTLEIQRTEQGDSAMYLCASSLDVGGDEQYFGPGTRLTVT.

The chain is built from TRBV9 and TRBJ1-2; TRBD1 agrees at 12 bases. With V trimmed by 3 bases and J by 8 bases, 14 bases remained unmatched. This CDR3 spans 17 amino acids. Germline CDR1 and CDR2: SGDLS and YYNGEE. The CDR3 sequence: CASSAPLRDRGRRGYTF. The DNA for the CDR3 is TGTGCCAGCAGCGCCCCTCTCCGGGACAGGGGGCGCCGGGGCTACACCTTC.

The CDR3: CATEGTGTGRDEQFF. CDR3 sequence (DNA): TGTGCCACCGAAGGAACCGGGACAGGGAGAGATGAGCAGTTCTTC. The chain joins TRBV10-3 to TRBJ2-1, with 9 bases aligning to TRBD1. The CDR3 is 15 residues long. From germline, CDR1 is ENHRY and CDR2 SYGVKD. V gave up 10 bases and J gave up 8 bases; unmatched junction bases: 15.

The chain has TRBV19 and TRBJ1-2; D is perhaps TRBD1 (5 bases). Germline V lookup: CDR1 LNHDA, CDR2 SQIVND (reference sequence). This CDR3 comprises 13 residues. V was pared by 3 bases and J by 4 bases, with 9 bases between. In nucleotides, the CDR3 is TGTGCCAGTAGTATCGGAGGGGTCTATGGCTACACCTTC. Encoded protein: CASSIGGVYGYTF.

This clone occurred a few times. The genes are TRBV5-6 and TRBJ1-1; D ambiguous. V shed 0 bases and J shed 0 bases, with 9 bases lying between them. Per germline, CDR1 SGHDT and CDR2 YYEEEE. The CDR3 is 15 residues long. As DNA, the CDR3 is TGTGCCAGCAGCTTGGATGGGGAGATGAACACTGAAGCTTTCTTT. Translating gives CASSLDGEMNTEAFF.